Presented here are 25 T cell receptor beta chains from one specimen sequenced in a study of blood T cell repertoires in COVID-19. Data came from immunoSEQ multiplex PCR; TCRdb stores just in-frame clones and leaves some out. Among fewer than 250,000 clones listed, around four fifths were seen once. The sequenced sample consisted of peripheral blood. Source of these receptors: a woman between 65 and 79 years old with acute or convalescent COVID-19.

This rearrangement joins TRBV3-1 (or the pseudogene TRBV3-2) to TRBJ2-5, with D maybe TRBD2 (5 bases). Germline V gene data show CDR1 as LGHDT and CDR2 as YNNKEL (reference sequence). The CDR3 has 15 amino acids. Trimming took off 5 bases at V and 0 bases at J, with 13 bases between the two ends. The CDR3 nucleotides read TGTGCCAGCAGCTTAAGTATCGGGAACCAAGAGACCCAGTACTTC. This encodes CASSLSIGNQETQYF.

This clone was found a few times. V and J are TRBV7-2 and TRBJ2-3, with a tentative D call TRBD2 (6 bases). CDR1 is SGHTA and CDR2 is FQGNSA in the germline V gene. The CDR3 spans 14 residues. V lost 3 bases and J 2 bases, leaving 9 bases between the germline ends. CDR3 DNA sequence: TGTGCCAGCAGCTTCGCGGGATCCACAGATACGCAGTATTTT. Translating it yields CASSFAGSTDTQYF.

The chain links TRBV5-8 to TRBJ2-1, with 10 nucleotides matching TRBD2. This CDR3 comprises 18 residues. The ends lost 3 bases at V and 2 bases at J; junction bases unmatched: 11. The V gene's germline CDR1 is SGHTS and CDR2 YDEGEE. The CDR3 nucleotides are TGTGCCAGCAGCTGGGAGATACTAGCGGGGAGCCCCTACAATGAGCAGTTCTTC. Translation gives CASSWEILAGSPYNEQFF.

This clone was recorded a few times. The V call is TRBV6-5, the J call TRBJ1-2, with 8 bases that match TRBD1. Germline assignment: CDR1 MNHEY and CDR2 SVGAGI. The junction had 5 bases not matched to a gene; V was cut back by 6 bases and J by 8 bases. This CDR3 is 12 amino acids long. The CDR3 DNA follows: TGTGCCAGCAGATTCACAGGGGGAGGCTACACCTTC. Translating gives CASRFTGGGYTF.

The rearrangement links TRBV5-6 to TRBJ1-2, with 8 bases lining up with TRBD1. The V and J ends lost 4 bases and 14 bases, in that order; junction bases with no gene match: 10. The CDR3 has 12 amino acids. CDR1 and CDR2 from the germline V gene are SGHDT and YYEEEE. The DNA for the CDR3 is TGTGCCAGCAGCCTCGACAGGGGAGGTGGGACCTTC. Its translation is CASSLDRGGGTF.

The chain couples TRBV12-3 or TRBV12-4 to TRBJ1-6; 8 bases line up with TRBD1. The CDR3 sequence is 13 residues long. J was trimmed by 7 bases and V by 8 bases; bases with no gene match: 4. CDR3 nucleotides: TGTGCCAGCGGCAGGGGGCTCAATTCACCCCTCCACTTT. It is translated as CASGRGLNSPLHF.

The chain recombines TRBV6-5 with TRBJ2-7, with D uncertain. The CDR3 is 13 amino acids. In germline, CDR1 is MNHEY, CDR2 SVGAGI. Between the trimmed V and J ends, which lost 0 bases and 2 bases, there was a span of 5 bases. The chain's CDR3 is CASSYSRTYEQYF. CDR3 sequence (DNA): TGTGCCAGCAGTTACTCGAGAACCTACGAGCAGTACTTC.

CDR3 region: CASSLGGQVPETQYF. The CDR3, as DNA: TGTGCCAGCAGCTTAGGCGGACAGGTCCCGGAGACCCAGTACTTC. The V gene is TRBV7-2, the J gene TRBJ2-5, with 7 bases that match TRBD1. The CDR3 runs to 15 residues. CDR1 is SGHTA and CDR2 is FQGNSA in the germline V gene. J gave up 5 bases and V 1 base, and 7 bases lay outside the gene matches.

V usage is TRBV5-1 and J usage is TRBJ1-3, with TRBD1 as a possible D gene (5 bases). The germline gives CDR1 SGHRS, CDR2 YFSETQ. The CDR3 totals 14 residues. The V end was cut by 0 bases, the J end by 4 bases, with 8 bases between. The CDR3: CASSLEGRGNTIYF. CDR3 DNA: TGCGCCAGCAGCTTGGAGGGGAGGGGAAACACCATATATTTT. The whole variable domain, remainder taken from reference TRBV5-1 and TRBJ1-3, is KAGVTQTPRYLIKTRGQQVTLSCSPISGHRSVSWYQQTPGQGLQFLFEYFSETQRNKGNFPGRFSGRQFSNSRSEMNVSTLELGDSALYLCASSLEGRGNTIYFGEGSWLTVV.

The chain uses TRBV14 and TRBJ1-2, with 7 positions matching TRBD1. This CDR3 has 15 amino acids. The V gene end was trimmed by 0 bases and the J gene end by 7 bases; junction bases not matched to a gene: 8. Per germline, CDR1 SGHDN and CDR2 FVKESK. The CDR3 protein is CASSQDLGQVAGYTF. In DNA, the CDR3 is TGTGCCAGCAGCCAAGATCTTGGACAGGTCGCTGGCTACACCTTC.

This clone was seen a few times. This chain joins TRBV18 and TRBJ1-1, with D possibly being TRBD1 (5 bases). The V end was cut by 5 bases, the J end by 0 bases, with 10 bases between. The CDR3 extends over 14 amino acids. Germline lookup yields CDR1 KGHSH and CDR2 LQKENI. CDR3 DNA sequence: TGTGCCAGCTCAACTCAGGGAATGAACACTGAAGCTTTCTTT. Protein sequence: CASSTQGMNTEAFF.

This chain uses TRBV3-1 (or the pseudogene TRBV3-2) with TRBJ1-1; D might be TRBD1 (5 bases). Trimming stripped 4 bases from V and 9 bases from J, with 18 bases between. Germline V gene lookup returns CDR1 LGHDT and CDR2 YNNKEL (reference sequence). This CDR3 is 14 amino acids long. CDR3 amino acids: CASSPGGGRSQAFF. CDR3 sequence (DNA): TGTGCCAGCAGCCCCGGCGGGGGTAGAAGCCAAGCTTTCTTT.

The chain uses TRBV6-6 and TRBJ2-5; 7 positions match TRBD1. Unmatched junction bases numbered 7, after V lost 2 bases and J lost 1 base. The germline CDR1 and CDR2 sequences are MNHNY and SVGAGI (reference sequence). The CDR3 has 16 amino acids. The CDR3 spells CASSYPSGTAQETQYF. DNA for the CDR3: TGTGCCAGCAGTTACCCCTCCGGGACAGCCCAAGAGACCCAGTACTTC.

This rearrangement joins TRBV6-6 to TRBJ2-1; TRBD1 matches at 9 bases. Losses at the gene ends were 6 bases for V and 5 bases for J; bases not matched to a gene: 8. Germline assignment: CDR1 MNHNY and CDR2 SVGAGI (reference sequence). CDR3 length equals 15 residues. CDR3 nucleotides: TGTGCCAGCAGCCAGCGGTGGGACAGGGACAATGAGCAGTTCTTC. Translated: CASSQRWDRDNEQFF.

The chain joins TRBV7-9 to TRBJ1-2; TRBD1 matches at 9 bases. The CDR3 totals 15 residues. Germline-derived CDR1 and CDR2 are SEHNR and FQNEAQ (reference sequence). Losses at the gene ends were 4 bases for V and 2 bases for J; bases not matched to a gene: 5. CDR3 protein: CASSSDRGKNYGYTF. In DNA form, the CDR3 reads TGTGCCAGCAGCTCAGACAGGGGGAAGAACTATGGCTACACCTTC.

The chain is built from TRBV6-6 and TRBJ2-7; D may be TRBD1 (6 bases). Per the germline V gene, CDR1 is MNHNY and CDR2 is SVGAGI (reference sequence). The germline V and J ends were trimmed by 7 bases and 4 bases, with 14 bases remaining between them. The CDR3 is 13 amino acids. The CDR3, as DNA: TGTGCCAGCAACAGGGTCGGGGAATACGAGCAGTACTTC. Translation: CASNRVGEYEQYF.

The chain employs TRBV6-2 or TRBV6-3 and TRBJ2-3; 12 nucleotides line up with TRBD2. In germline, CDR1 is MNHEY, CDR2 SVGEGT. V was pared by 5 bases and J by 2 bases, with 5 bases of the junction left unmatched. The CDR3 consists of 16 residues. This chain's CDR3 is CASSKRLAGATDTQYF. CDR3 in DNA: TGTGCCAGCAGTAAAAGACTAGCGGGGGCCACAGATACGCAGTATTTT.

The gene calls are TRBV3-1 (or the pseudogene TRBV3-2) and TRBJ2-5; the match to TRBD1 covers 7 bases. The CDR3 loop spans 13 amino acids. Germline V gene data show CDR1 as LGHDT and CDR2 as YNNKEL (reference sequence). The J segment lost 5 bases and the V segment lost 1 base, leaving 1 base of the junction unmatched. CDR3 region: CASSQVGGETQYF. CDR3 in DNA: TGTGCCAGCAGCCAAGTAGGGGGCGAGACCCAGTACTTC.

This chain uses TRBV10-2 with TRBJ1-2; D may be TRBD1 (6 bases). From germline, CDR1 is WSHSY and CDR2 SAAADI. Trimming removed 8 bases at V and 6 bases at J, with 16 bases between. This CDR3 contains 13 residues. CDR3 loop: CASENRVGDGYTF. The CDR3 coding sequence is TGCGCCAGCGAGAACAGGGTTGGGGATGGCTACACCTTC.

The chain is built from TRBV5-4 and TRBJ2-2; D unclear. Germline loops: CDR1 SGHNT, CDR2 YYREEE (reference sequence). The CDR3 is 14 amino acids. V was pared by 0 bases and J by 1 base, with 4 bases between. The CDR3 region is CASSLAGNTGELFF. In DNA, the CDR3 is TGTGCCAGCAGCTTGGCCGGGAACACCGGGGAGCTGTTTTTT.

This sequence joins TRBV1 and TRBJ1-5; the table calls TRBD1, which could not be checked here. TRBV1 corresponds to a pseudogene. This CDR3 has 14 amino acids. The CDR3 loop reads CTSSQIISVQPQHF. The CDR3 region has the DNA TGCACCAGCAGCCAAATTATCAGTGTCCAGCCCCAGCATTTT.

Only a few counts were recorded for this clone. The chain combines TRBV19 with TRBJ1-5, with D perhaps TRBD1 (6 bases). Germline V gene sequence: CDR1 LNHDA, CDR2 SQIVND (reference sequence). This CDR3 is built from 15 residues. The V and J ends lost 4 bases and 0 bases respectively, with 10 bases between them. The CDR3 DNA sequence: TGTGCCAGTAGTAAAACAGGGTTTAGCAATCAGCCCCAGCATTTT. Translating it yields CASSKTGFSNQPQHF.

The V call is TRBV4-2, the J call TRBJ2-7; TRBD1 is a possible D gene (6 bases). Trimming stripped 3 bases from V and 6 bases from J, with 15 bases between. The germline V gene encodes CDR1 LGHNA and CDR2 YNFKEQ. The CDR3 length is 14 residues. The CDR3 sequence: CASSHDRSMTEQYF. For the CDR3, the DNA is TGTGCCAGCAGCCATGACAGGTCGATGACCGAGCAGTACTTC.

The chain has TRBV27 and TRBJ2-1; 7 bases are a match to TRBD1. Looked up from germline, CDR1 is MNHEY and CDR2 is SMNVEV (reference sequence). The CDR3 consists of 16 residues. The V gene end was trimmed by 5 bases and the J gene end by 8 bases; junction bases not matched to a gene: 15. The CDR3 bases are TGTGCCAGCAGTCTCCGGGGACAAATTACAGGGGATGAGCAGTTCTTC. Amino acid sequence: CASSLRGQITGDEQFF.

V usage is TRBV5-1 and J usage is TRBJ2-1; TRBD1 is a possible D gene (5 bases). The V and J ends lost 1 base and 0 bases respectively, with 11 bases between them. This CDR3 has 16 amino acids. Germline lookup yields CDR1 SGHRS and CDR2 YFSETQ. CDR3 bases: TGCGCCAGCAGCTTGACAGGCCGAAGCTCCTACAATGAGCAGTTCTTC. This codes for CASSLTGRSSYNEQFF.